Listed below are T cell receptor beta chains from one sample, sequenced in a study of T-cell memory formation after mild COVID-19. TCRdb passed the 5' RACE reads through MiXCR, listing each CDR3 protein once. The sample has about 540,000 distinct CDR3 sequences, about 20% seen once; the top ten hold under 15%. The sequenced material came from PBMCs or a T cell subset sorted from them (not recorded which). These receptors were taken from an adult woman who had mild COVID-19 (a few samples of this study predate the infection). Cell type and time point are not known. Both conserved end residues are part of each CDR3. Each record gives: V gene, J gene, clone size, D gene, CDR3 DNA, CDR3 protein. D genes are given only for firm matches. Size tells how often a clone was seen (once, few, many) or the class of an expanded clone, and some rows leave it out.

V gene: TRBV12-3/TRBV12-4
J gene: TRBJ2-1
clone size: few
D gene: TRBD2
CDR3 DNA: TGTGCCAGCAGTCTAGGAGCGGGGGGAATTTACAATGAGCAGTTCTTC
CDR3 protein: CASSLGAGGIYNEQFF

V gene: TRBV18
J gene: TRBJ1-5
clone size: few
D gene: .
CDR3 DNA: TGTGCCAGCTCGCTTGCGGGCTTGCCGAGCAATCAGCCCCAGCATTTT
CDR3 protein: CASSLAGLPSNQPQHF

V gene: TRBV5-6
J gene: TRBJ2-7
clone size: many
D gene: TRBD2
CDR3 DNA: TGTGCCAGCAGCTTGGTCGCTAGCGGGATCTCCTACGAGCAGTACTTC
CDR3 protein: CASSLVASGISYEQYF

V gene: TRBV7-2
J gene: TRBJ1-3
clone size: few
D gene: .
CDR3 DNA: TGTGCCAGCAGCTTAGTTTGGACATCCTCTGGAAACACCATATATTTT
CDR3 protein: CASSLVWTSSGNTIYF

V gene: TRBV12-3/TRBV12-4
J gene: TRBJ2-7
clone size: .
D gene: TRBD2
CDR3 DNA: TGTGCCAGCAACCCCGTGGGGCTAGCGGGAAAAGAAGAGCAGTACTTC
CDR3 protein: CASNPVGLAGKEEQYF

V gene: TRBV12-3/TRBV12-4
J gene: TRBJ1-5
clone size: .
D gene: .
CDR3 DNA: TGTGCCAGCACCTCCCGGATGGTGGTTCAGCCCCAGCATTTT
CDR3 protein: CASTSRMVVQPQHF

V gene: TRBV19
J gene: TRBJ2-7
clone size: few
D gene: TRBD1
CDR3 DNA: TGTGCCAGTAGTAACCTCCCCCGGGACAGGCAGTACTTC
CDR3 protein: CASSNLPRDRQYF

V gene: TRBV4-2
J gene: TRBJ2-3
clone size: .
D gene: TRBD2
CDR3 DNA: TGTGCCAGCAGCCAGCAGCGGGGAACCACAGATACGCAGTATTTT
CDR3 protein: CASSQQRGTTDTQYF

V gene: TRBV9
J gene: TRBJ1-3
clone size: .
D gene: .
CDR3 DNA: TGTGCCAGCAGCATGACAGCTATTGGAAACACCATATATTTT
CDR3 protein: CASSMTAIGNTIYF

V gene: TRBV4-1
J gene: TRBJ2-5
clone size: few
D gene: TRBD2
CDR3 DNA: TGCGCCAGCAGCCATGCTAGCGGGGAGGAGACCCAGTACTTC
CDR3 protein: CASSHASGEETQYF

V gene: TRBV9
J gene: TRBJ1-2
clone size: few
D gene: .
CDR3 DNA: TGTGCCAGCAGCGCCGACATCTTCTATGGCTACACCTTC
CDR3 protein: CASSADIFYGYTF

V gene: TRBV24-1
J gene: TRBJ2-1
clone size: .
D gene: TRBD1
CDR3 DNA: TGTGCCACCAGTGACTGGGGACAGAACAATGAGCAGTTCTTC
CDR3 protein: CATSDWGQNNEQFF

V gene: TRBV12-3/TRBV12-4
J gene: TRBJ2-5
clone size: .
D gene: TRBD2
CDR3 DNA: TGTGCCAGCAGTTTACTAGCGGGGTACCGAGAGACCCAGTACTTC
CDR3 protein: CASSLLAGYRETQYF

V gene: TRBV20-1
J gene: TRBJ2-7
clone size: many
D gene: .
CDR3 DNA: TGCAGTGCTAGAGGTGGCCCCCCACCTCACGAGCAGTACTTC
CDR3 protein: CSARGGPPPHEQYF

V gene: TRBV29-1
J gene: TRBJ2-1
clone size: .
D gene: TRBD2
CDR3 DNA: TGCAGCGTTGAAGGACTAGCGGGGATGTACAATGAGCAGTTCTTC
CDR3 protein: CSVEGLAGMYNEQFF

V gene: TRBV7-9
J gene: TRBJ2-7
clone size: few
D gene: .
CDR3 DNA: TGTGCCAGCAGCTTAGACCTAGACTCCTACGAGCAGTACTTC
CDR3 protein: CASSLDLDSYEQYF

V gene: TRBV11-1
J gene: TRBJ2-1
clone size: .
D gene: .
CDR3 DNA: TGTGCCAGCAGCTTAGAGGGGGAAACCTACAATGAGCAGTTCTTC
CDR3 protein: CASSLEGETYNEQFF

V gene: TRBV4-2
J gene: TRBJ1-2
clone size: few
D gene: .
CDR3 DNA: TGTGCCAGCAGCCAAGAGAAAACCAGGGCCACCTATGGCTACACCTTC
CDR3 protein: CASSQEKTRATYGYTF

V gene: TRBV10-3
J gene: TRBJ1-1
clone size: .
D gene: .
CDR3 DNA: TGTGCCACCCAGGGTCCCACTGAAGCTTTCTTT
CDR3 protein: CATQGPTEAFF

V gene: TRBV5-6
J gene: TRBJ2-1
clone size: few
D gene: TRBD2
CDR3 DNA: TGTGCCAGCAGCTTACTTACTAGCGGGAGGGCCCTTAGCTCCTACAATGAGCAGTTCTTC
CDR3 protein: CASSLLTSGRALSSYNEQFF

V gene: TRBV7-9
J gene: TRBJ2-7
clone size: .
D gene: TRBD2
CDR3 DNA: TGTGCCAGCAGCTTAGGCCAGGCTAGCGGAACAGGTGAGCAGTACTTC
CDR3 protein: CASSLGQASGTGEQYF

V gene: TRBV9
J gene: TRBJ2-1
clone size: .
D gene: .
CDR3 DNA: TGTGCCAGCAGCGTTGTCGCTTGGGATGAGCAGTTCTTC
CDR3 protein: CASSVVAWDEQFF